This TCR beta chain was recovered during a study of T cell repertoires in cytomegalovirus infection. Overall study context: Public TCR beta signatures provided an indication of both CMV infection and a matching HLA type. Regarding the study as a whole: Summed frequency of public TCR beta families distinguished CMV carriers with the relevant HLA. What dominated the ex vivo response were HLA-C-restricted CMV-specific TCR beta clonotypes.

TCRdb re-called the reads through MiXCR, storing one row per CDR3 protein. Among 350,000 to 400,000 distinct CDR3 sequences, about 35% were seen once, and the ten largest hold about 14%. This clonotype was counted only a few times. The antigen remains undetermined. Per germline, CDR1 SGHDT and CDR2 YYEEEE. The CDR3 is 17 amino acids. The trim removed 2 bases at V and 3 bases at J, leaving 8 bases unmatched. The sample consisted of cultured PBMCs, taken from culture after CMV antigen stimulation. The chain employs TRBV5-6 and TRBJ2-3, with 11 bases fitting TRBD2. This clonotype originated in a human donor in good health (CMV status not recorded). Some clones in this sample may be carry-over from other donors' samples. CDR3 loop: CASSFPASGRRTDTQYF. The CDR3 DNA is TGTGCCAGCAGCTTTCCGGCTAGCGGGAGGCGAACAGATACGCAGTATTTT.